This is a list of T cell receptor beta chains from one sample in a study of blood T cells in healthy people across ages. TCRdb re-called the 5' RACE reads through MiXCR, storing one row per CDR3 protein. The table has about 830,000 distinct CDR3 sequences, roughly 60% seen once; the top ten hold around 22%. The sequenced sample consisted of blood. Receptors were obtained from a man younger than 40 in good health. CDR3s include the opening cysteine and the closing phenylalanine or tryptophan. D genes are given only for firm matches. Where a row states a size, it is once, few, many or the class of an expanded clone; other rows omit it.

DNA: TGTGCCAGCAGTTACTACACCGACTATGGCTACACCTTC; CDR3: CASSYYTDYGYTF; V: TRBV6-5; size: -; D: -; J: TRBJ1-2
DNA: TGTGCCAGCAGCCAGGTCTCTGGGGGGGGAAGAGAAGCTTTCTTT; CDR3: CASSQVSGGGREAFF; V: TRBV3-1; size: -; D: -; J: TRBJ1-1
DNA: TGTGCCAGCAGTTCTTTTATGACAGGCCGAGCAGATACGCAGTATTTT; CDR3: CASSSFMTGRADTQYF; V: TRBV12-3/TRBV12-4; size: few; D: -; J: TRBJ2-3
DNA: TGCGCCAGCAGCCGATCCCGCGAGTACTCACAAGAGACCCAGTACTTC; CDR3: CASSRSREYSQETQYF; V: TRBV5-1; size: -; D: -; J: TRBJ2-5
DNA: TGTGCCAGCAGCTCCCCAGGTATGGCCTTGGAGCAGTACTTC; CDR3: CASSSPGMALEQYF; V: TRBV7-9; size: -; D: -; J: TRBJ2-7
DNA: TGCAGTGCTCCAAAGGGGGGATCCTACGAGCAGTACTTC; CDR3: CSAPKGGSYEQYF; V: TRBV20-1; size: -; D: -; J: TRBJ2-7
DNA: TGCGCCAGCAGCCAATCGCAGGGAGGAGGTCTGAAGCAGTTCTTC; CDR3: CASSQSQGGGLKQFF; V: TRBV4-1; size: -; D: -; J: TRBJ2-1
DNA: TGTGCCAGCAGTCGCTCCGGGTCTAACTATGGCTACACCTTC; CDR3: CASSRSGSNYGYTF; V: TRBV6-5; size: -; D: -; J: TRBJ1-2
DNA: TGTGCCAGCAGCGATGGGACTAGCGGGAGCTACGAGCAGTACTTC; CDR3: CASSDGTSGSYEQYF; V: TRBV7-6; size: few; D: TRBD2; J: TRBJ2-7
DNA: TGCGCCAGCAGCTTGGGAGGGGAGGGTGCTTTCTTT; CDR3: CASSLGGEGAFF; V: TRBV5-1; size: -; D: -; J: TRBJ1-1
DNA: TGTGCCAGCAGTACGGGGTTCGCCGAGGGGAGCCGGGAGACCCAGTACTTC; CDR3: CASSTGFAEGSRETQYF; V: TRBV6-2/TRBV6-3; size: -; D: -; J: TRBJ2-5
DNA: TGTGCCAGCAGTTACTCGATTAGCCGGCGCGGGACTAGCGGGGCCAATGAGCAGTTCTTC; CDR3: CASSYSISRRGTSGANEQFF; V: TRBV6-2/TRBV6-3; size: -; D: TRBD2; J: TRBJ2-1